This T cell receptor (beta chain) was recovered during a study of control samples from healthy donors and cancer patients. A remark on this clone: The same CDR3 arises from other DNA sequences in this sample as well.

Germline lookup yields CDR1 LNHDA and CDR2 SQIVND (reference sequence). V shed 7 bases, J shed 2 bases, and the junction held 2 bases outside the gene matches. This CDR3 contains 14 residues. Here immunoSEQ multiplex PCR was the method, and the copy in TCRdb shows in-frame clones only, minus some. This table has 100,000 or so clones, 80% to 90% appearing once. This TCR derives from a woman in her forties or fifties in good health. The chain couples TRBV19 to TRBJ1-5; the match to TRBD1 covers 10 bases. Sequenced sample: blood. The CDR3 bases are TGTGCCAGTACCGGGACAGGGGGCAATCAGCCCCAGCATTTT. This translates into CASTGTGGNQPQHF.